This is a list of T cell receptor beta chains from one sample in a study of beta chain features in type 1 diabetes. Produced via immunoSEQ multiplex PCR; TCRdb's table is partial and in-frame only. The sample shows 600,000 to 700,000 clones, about an eighth of them seen only once. Material: naive CD4+ T cells from blood. These receptor sequences come from a man between 18 and 29 years old with type 1 diabetes. CDR3s leave out the opening cysteine and the closing phenylalanine or tryptophan. Fields, in order: J gene, V gene, CDR3 protein.

J gene: TRBJ2-5
V gene: TRBV5-4
CDR3 protein: ASSPQRGWQETQY

J gene: TRBJ2-6
V gene: TRBV4-1
CDR3 protein: ASSDSGLAGVVGANVLT

J gene: TRBJ1-5
V gene: TRBV5-1
CDR3 protein: ASSLQGLGNQPQH

J gene: TRBJ1-2
V gene: TRBV4-1
CDR3 protein: ASSQGTDNYGYT

J gene: TRBJ2-1
V gene: TRBV4-1
CDR3 protein: ASSHPVTGTLIYNEQF

J gene: TRBJ2-3
V gene: TRBV6-5
CDR3 protein: ASSQQGPDTQY

J gene: TRBJ1-2
V gene: TRBV30
CDR3 protein: AWSSPPNYGYT

J gene: TRBJ2-2
V gene: TRBV5-1
CDR3 protein: ASSLSQLLTGELF

J gene: TRBJ1-6
V gene: TRBV28
CDR3 protein: ASTTAGVNNSPLH

J gene: TRBJ2-5
V gene: TRBV7-2
CDR3 protein: ASSSGRDGETQY

J gene: TRBJ1-5
V gene: TRBV9
CDR3 protein: ASSSRGGSNQPQH

J gene: TRBJ1-2
V gene: TRBV29-1
CDR3 protein: SVLTGTGGYGYT

J gene: TRBJ1-5
V gene: TRBV19
CDR3 protein: ASSIDPSGVQPQH

J gene: TRBJ2-3
V gene: TRBV7-3
CDR3 protein: ASSPDRTTDTQY

J gene: TRBJ2-1
V gene: TRBV9
CDR3 protein: ASSGGGSYNEQF

J gene: TRBJ1-1
V gene: TRBV18
CDR3 protein: ASSPENTEAF

J gene: TRBJ2-5
V gene: TRBV11-2
CDR3 protein: ASSTKVGGQETQY

J gene: TRBJ1-5
V gene: TRBV5-5
CDR3 protein: ASSLEPANQPQH

J gene: TRBJ1-2
V gene: TRBV30
CDR3 protein: AWSLRDRNYGYT

J gene: TRBJ1-6
V gene: TRBV9
CDR3 protein: ASSPLRGPGSPLH

J gene: TRBJ1-2
V gene: TRBV4-1
CDR3 protein: ASSQGQGTNYGYT

J gene: TRBJ2-7
V gene: TRBV5-4
CDR3 protein: ASSGRTNNSYEQY

J gene: TRBJ2-7
V gene: TRBV30
CDR3 protein: AWSVLYEQY

J gene: TRBJ2-5
V gene: TRBV15
CDR3 protein: ATGQGFSSETQY

J gene: TRBJ2-6
V gene: TRBV7-2
CDR3 protein: ASSLDSGANVLT

J gene: TRBJ2-7
V gene: TRBV2
CDR3 protein: ASRAGTESYEQY

J gene: TRBJ2-2
V gene: TRBV6-5
CDR3 protein: ASSYSLGRAGELF

J gene: TRBJ1-6
V gene: TRBV30
CDR3 protein: AWSAGQNSPLH

J gene: TRBJ1-2
V gene: TRBV4-1
CDR3 protein: ASSQARQGRDYGYT

J gene: TRBJ2-5
V gene: TRBV5-1
CDR3 protein: ASSFTSGGQETQY

J gene: TRBJ2-3
V gene: TRBV13
CDR3 protein: ASSTAWGARADTQY

J gene: TRBJ2-7
V gene: TRBV2
CDR3 protein: ASSETWSYQQY

J gene: TRBJ2-5
V gene: TRBV19
CDR3 protein: ASSTLPGTGEGETQY

J gene: TRBJ1-5
V gene: TRBV7-6
CDR3 protein: ASSPGTGNGPQH

J gene: TRBJ2-1
V gene: TRBV7-6
CDR3 protein: ASSPTGTTHEQF

J gene: TRBJ2-3
V gene: TRBV5-1
CDR3 protein: ASRDPRAGVWDTQY

J gene: TRBJ1-5
V gene: TRBV6-6
CDR3 protein: ASSPGQNSNQPQH

J gene: TRBJ1-5
V gene: TRBV28
CDR3 protein: ASRPRQLNQPQH

J gene: TRBJ2-4
V gene: TRBV13
CDR3 protein: ASSLVGWGSGIAKNIQY

J gene: TRBJ1-5
V gene: TRBV6-1
CDR3 protein: ASSERRDQPQH

J gene: TRBJ1-5
V gene: TRBV4-1
CDR3 protein: ASSQMLVGSNQPQH

J gene: TRBJ1-6
V gene: TRBV6-5
CDR3 protein: ASSYRGVNSPLH

J gene: TRBJ2-7
V gene: TRBV7-2
CDR3 protein: ASSIRPDRVEY

J gene: TRBJ2-5
V gene: TRBV15
CDR3 protein: ATSRDRQAVRGETQY